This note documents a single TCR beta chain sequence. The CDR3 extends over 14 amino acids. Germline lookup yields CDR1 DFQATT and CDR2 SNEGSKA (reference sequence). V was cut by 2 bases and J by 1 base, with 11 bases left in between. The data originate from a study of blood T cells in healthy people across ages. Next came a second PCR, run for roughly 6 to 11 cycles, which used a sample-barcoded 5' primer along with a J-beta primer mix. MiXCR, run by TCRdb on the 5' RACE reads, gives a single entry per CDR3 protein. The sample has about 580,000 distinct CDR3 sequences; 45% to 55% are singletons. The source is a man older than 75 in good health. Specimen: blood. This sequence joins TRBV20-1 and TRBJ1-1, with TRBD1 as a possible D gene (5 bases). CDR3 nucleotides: TGCAGTGCTAGACTCCCAGGGAGGAACACTGAAGCTTTCTTT. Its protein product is CSARLPGRNTEAFF.